This is a list of T cell receptor beta chains from one sample in a study of OX40 agonist ivuxolimab in advanced cancers. The repertoire was sequenced with immunoSEQ multiplex PCR; TCRdb's copy has only in-frame clones and lacks some. The sample lists about 31,000 clones, nearly 90% occurring once. The sequences come from CD4+ or CD8+ T cells sorted from blood, collected in a trial of the OX40 agonist ivuxolimab. The receptor source for this set is an adult with an advanced solid tumor such as melanoma, head and neck, liver or kidney cancer. Each CDR3 is given with its conserved first and last residue. Fields, in order: V gene, J gene, D gene, CDR3 protein, CDR3 DNA. A D gene is named only where the DNA matches it firmly.

v_call: TRBV11-2; j_call: TRBJ2-3; d_call: -; cdr3_aa: CASSLPGTQYF; cdr3_nt: TGTGCCAGCAGCTTGCCAGGGACGCAGTATTTT
v_call: TRBV28; j_call: TRBJ1-5; d_call: -; cdr3_aa: CASSFTGLEPQHF; cdr3_nt: TGTGCCAGCAGTTTTACAGGGTTAGAGCCCCAGCATTTT
v_call: TRBV7-6; j_call: TRBJ2-2; d_call: TRBD2; cdr3_aa: CASSSGLAGGSNTGELFF; cdr3_nt: TGTGCCAGCAGCTCGGGACTAGCGGGGGGTTCGAACACCGGGGAGCTGTTTTTT
v_call: TRBV6-6; j_call: TRBJ1-3; d_call: -; cdr3_aa: CASSHIQVNLGNTIYF; cdr3_nt: TGTGCCAGCAGTCATATACAAGTCAACCTTGGAAACACCATATATTTT
v_call: TRBV11-2; j_call: TRBJ2-7; d_call: -; cdr3_aa: CASSQGPDPYEQYF; cdr3_nt: TGTGCCAGCAGCCAGGGGCCGGACCCCTACGAGCAGTACTTC
v_call: TRBV2; j_call: TRBJ2-1; d_call: -; cdr3_aa: CASSGRDAYPVRFF; cdr3_nt: TGTGCCAGCAGTGGCCGGGACGCGTACCCTGTGCGGTTCTTC
v_call: TRBV30; j_call: TRBJ2-1; d_call: TRBD2; cdr3_aa: CAWSEGGINEQFF; cdr3_nt: TGTGCCTGGAGTGAGGGAGGGATCAATGAGCAGTTCTTC
v_call: TRBV27; j_call: TRBJ2-7; d_call: -; cdr3_aa: CASSFSGEQYF; cdr3_nt: TGTGCCAGCAGCTTTAGCGGCGAGCAGTACTTC
v_call: TRBV7-3; j_call: TRBJ2-3; d_call: -; cdr3_aa: CASSLFGERADTQYF; cdr3_nt: TGTGCCAGCAGCTTGTTCGGAGAGAGGGCAGATACGCAGTATTTT
v_call: TRBV9; j_call: TRBJ2-7; d_call: TRBD2; cdr3_aa: CASSDRDYDEQYF; cdr3_nt: TGTGCCAGCAGCGACCGGGACTACGACGAGCAGTACTTC
v_call: TRBV5-6; j_call: TRBJ1-1; d_call: -; cdr3_aa: CASSLGGVTEAFF; cdr3_nt: TGTGCCAGCAGCCTGGGAGGGGTCACTGAAGCTTTCTTT